These 3 T cell receptor beta chains were sequenced from one sample in a study of shared clonotypes between healthy human individuals. Assay used: immunoSEQ multiplex PCR; TCRdb lists only in-frame clones, some missing. The data hold approximately 1.4 million clones, with roughly 98% observed a single time. Input material: naive CD4+ T cells sorted from blood. Subset reported: CD45RA+ positively selected. Source of these receptors: a man between 25 and 39 years old in good health.

This clone has only one observation. This chain connects TRBV5-4 to TRBJ1-1, with D perhaps TRBD1 (6 bases). Germline V lookup: CDR1 SGHNT, CDR2 YYREEE (reference sequence). This CDR3 has 14 residues. V dropped 5 bases and J dropped 1 base, with 12 bases sitting between them. CDR3 coding DNA: TGTGCCAGCAGTTCCTGGACAGCGAACACTGAAGCTTTCTTT. It is translated as CASSSWTANTEAFF.

This chain joins TRBV5-4 and TRBJ2-5; the D gene is possibly TRBD2 (6 bases). CDR3 length: 13 residues. CDR1 is SGHNT, CDR2 YYREEE, per germline (reference sequence). The V and J ends lost 3 bases and 3 bases respectively, with 9 bases between them. The CDR3 region is CASSWEEEETQYF. The CDR3 DNA follows: TGTGCCAGCAGCTGGGAGGAGGAAGAGACCCAGTACTTC.

This clone has a single count. The chain links TRBV5-1 to TRBJ1-4, with 8 positions matching TRBD1. The V gene end was trimmed by 4 bases and the J gene end by 6 bases; junction bases not matched to a gene: 11. In germline, CDR1 is SGHRS, CDR2 YFSETQ. The CDR3 spans 16 residues. The CDR3 region has the DNA TGCGCCAGCAGCCCGGGTCCCGGGACAGGATATGAAAAACTGTTTTTT. As protein: CASSPGPGTGYEKLFF.